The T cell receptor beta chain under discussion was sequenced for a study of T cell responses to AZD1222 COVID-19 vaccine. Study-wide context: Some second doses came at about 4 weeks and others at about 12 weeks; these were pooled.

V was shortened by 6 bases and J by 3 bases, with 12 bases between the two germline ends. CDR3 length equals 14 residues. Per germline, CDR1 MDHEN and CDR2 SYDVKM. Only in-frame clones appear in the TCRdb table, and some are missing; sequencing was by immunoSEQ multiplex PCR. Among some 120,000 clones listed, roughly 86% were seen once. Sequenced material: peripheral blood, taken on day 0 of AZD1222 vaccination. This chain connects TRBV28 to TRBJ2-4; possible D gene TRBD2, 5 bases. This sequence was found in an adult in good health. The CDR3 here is CASRRETGKNIQYF. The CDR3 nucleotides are TGTGCCAGCAGAAGGGAGACCGGCAAAAACATTCAGTACTTC.